This TCR beta chain was sequenced during a study of blood T cell repertoires in COVID-19. Study at large: Samples came from the United States, Italy and Spain, spanning acute and convalescent COVID-19. T cells, B-cell-depleted T cells, or PBMCs supplied cDNA or gDNA.

Original processing notes: Cell counts per sample came from amplifying reference gene primers. The method was immunoSEQ multiplex PCR; TCRdb's version includes in-frame clones alone and lacks a portion of them. The DNA was the basis for D and trimming; V, J and clone size are from that table. The sample contains 150,000 or so clones, 90% of which appear only once. The germline CDR1 and CDR2 sequences are LNHDA and SQIVND (reference sequence). V was cut by 4 bases and J by 5 bases, with 8 bases left in between. The CDR3 runs to 13 residues. The rearrangement links TRBV19 to TRBJ2-2; D possibly corresponds to TRBD2 (5 bases). The sample comprised peripheral blood. This sequence was found in a man aged 55 to 70 with active or convalescent COVID-19. The CDR3 DNA reads as TGTGCCAGTAGTACTCGGGATACCGGGGAGCTGTTTTTT. Translated: CASSTRDTGELFF.